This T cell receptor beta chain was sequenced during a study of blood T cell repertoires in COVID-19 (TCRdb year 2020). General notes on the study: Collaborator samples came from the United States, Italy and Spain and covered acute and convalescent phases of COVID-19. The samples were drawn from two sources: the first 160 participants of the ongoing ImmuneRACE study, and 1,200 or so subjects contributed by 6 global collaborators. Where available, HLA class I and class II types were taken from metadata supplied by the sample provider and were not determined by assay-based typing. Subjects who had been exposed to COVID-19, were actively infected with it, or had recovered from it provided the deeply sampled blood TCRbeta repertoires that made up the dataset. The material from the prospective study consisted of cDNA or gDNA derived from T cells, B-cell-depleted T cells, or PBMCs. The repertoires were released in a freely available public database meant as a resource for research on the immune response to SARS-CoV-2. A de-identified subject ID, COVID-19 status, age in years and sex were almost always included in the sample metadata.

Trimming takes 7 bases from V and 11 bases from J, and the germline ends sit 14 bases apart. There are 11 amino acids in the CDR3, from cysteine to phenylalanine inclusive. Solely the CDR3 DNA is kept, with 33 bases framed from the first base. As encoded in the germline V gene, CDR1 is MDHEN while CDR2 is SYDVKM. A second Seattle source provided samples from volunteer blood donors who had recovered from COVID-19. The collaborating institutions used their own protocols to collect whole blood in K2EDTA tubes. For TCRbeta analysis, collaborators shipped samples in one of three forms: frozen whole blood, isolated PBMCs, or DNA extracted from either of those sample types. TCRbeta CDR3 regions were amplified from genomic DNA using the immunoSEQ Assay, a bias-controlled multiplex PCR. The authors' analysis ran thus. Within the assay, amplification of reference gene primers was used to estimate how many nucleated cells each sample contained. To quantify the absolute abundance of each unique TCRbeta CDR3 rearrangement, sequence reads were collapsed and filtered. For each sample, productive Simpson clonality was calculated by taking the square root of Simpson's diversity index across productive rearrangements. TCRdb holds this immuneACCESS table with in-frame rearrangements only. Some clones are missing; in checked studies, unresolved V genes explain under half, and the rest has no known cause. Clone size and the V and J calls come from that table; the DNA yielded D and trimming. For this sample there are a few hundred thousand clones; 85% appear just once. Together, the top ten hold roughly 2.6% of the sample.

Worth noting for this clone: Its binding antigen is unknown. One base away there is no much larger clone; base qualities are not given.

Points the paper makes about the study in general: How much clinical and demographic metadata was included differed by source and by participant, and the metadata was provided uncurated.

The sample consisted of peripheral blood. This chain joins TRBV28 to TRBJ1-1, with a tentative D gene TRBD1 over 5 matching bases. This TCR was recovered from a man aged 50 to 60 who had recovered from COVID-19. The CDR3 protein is CASTLGTGAFF. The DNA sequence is TGTGCCAGCACCTTAGGGACTGGGGCTTTCTTT.